A single TCR beta chain is shown here with its context. Germline V lookup: CDR1 MGHDK, CDR2 SYGVNS. This CDR3 has 14 amino acids. V was clipped by 8 bases and J by 3 bases, with 17 bases between them. This specimen comes from a study of blood T cell repertoires in COVID-19. Whole-study context: Both acute and convalescent COVID-19 samples were obtained from the United States, Italy and Spain. From T cells, B-cell-depleted T cells, or PBMCs came the material, which was cDNA or gDNA.

In the original processing: Nucleated cell counts were estimated from reference gene primer amplification. The data were produced by immunoSEQ multiplex PCR, yet TCRdb's version contains in-frame clones alone and is incomplete. V and J calls and clone size are copied from that table; D and trimming were computed from the DNA. The table lists 150,000 to 200,000 clones, over 75% of them singletons. Sequencing input: peripheral blood. V usage is TRBV25-1 and J usage is TRBJ2-7; possibly TRBD1 for D (6 bases). This sequence originates from a woman between 65 and 79 years old with acute or convalescent COVID-19. CDR3 bases: TGTGCCAGCTATCTACTCCGGGACAACTACGAGCAGTACTTC. Amino acid sequence: CASYLLRDNYEQYF.